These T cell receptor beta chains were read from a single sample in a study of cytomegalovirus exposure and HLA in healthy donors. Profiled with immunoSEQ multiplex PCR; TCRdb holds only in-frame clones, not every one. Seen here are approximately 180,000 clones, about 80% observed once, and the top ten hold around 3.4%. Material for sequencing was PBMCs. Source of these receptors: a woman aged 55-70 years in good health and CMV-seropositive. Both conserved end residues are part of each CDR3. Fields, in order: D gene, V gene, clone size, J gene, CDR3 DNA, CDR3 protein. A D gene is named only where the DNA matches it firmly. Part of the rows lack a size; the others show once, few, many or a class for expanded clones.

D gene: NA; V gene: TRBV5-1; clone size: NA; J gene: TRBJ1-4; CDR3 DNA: TGCGCCAGCAGCGGCGCAGGGAGGGCGGGAGAAAAACTGTTTTTT; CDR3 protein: CASSGAGRAGEKLFF
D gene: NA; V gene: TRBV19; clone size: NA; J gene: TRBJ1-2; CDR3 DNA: TGTGCCAGTAGTATAGAGGAGTATGGCTACACCTTC; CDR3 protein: CASSIEEYGYTF
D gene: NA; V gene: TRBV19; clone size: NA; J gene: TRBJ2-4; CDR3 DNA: TGTGCCAGTAGTCTTTCTAGCGCCAAAAACAGTCAGTACTTC; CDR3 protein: CASSLSSAKNSQYF
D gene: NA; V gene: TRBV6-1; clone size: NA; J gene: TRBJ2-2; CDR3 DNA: TGTGCCAGCAGTGCGCTTAGTATACCCGGGGAGCTGTTTTTT; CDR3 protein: CASSALSIPGELFF
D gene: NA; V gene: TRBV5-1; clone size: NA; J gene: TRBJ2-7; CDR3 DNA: TGCGCCAGCAGCTTGAATAGAGTGATCTACGAGCAGTACTTC; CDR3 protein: CASSLNRVIYEQYF
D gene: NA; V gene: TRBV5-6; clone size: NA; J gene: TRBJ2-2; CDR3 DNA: TGTGCCAGCAGCTTGGTTACTCTGCGAGCCGGGGAGCTGTTTTTT; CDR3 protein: CASSLVTLRAGELFF
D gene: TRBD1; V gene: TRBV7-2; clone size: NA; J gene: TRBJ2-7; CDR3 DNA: TGTGCCAGCAGCTTAGTTGGGACAGAGTACGAGCAGTACTTC; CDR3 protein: CASSLVGTEYEQYF
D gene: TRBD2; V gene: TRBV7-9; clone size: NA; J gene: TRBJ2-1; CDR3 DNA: TGTGCCAGCAGCTTAGACGGGGGGGCCTCGGTGGAGCAGTTCTTC; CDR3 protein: CASSLDGGASVEQFF
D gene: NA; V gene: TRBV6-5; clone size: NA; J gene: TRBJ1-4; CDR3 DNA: TGTGCCAGCAGCCAGGAACAGGGCGTCTGGAAAAAACTGTTTTTT; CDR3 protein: CASSQEQGVWKKLFF
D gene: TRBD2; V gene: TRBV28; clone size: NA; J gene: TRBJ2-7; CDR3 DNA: TGTGCCAGCACTACTAGCGGGGGGCAAAACGCCTACGAGCAGTACTTC; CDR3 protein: CASTTSGGQNAYEQYF
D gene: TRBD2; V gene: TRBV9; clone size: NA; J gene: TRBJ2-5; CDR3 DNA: TGTGCCAGCAGTTCCGGGGGGGGTCGGGAAGAGACCCAGTACTTC; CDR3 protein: CASSSGGGREETQYF
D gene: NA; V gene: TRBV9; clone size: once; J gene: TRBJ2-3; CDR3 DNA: TGTGCCAGCAGCGTAGCCCGAGGAGGGGGCACAGATACGCAGTATTTT; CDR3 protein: CASSVARGGGTDTQYF
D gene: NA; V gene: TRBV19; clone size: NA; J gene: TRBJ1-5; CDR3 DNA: TGTGCCAGTAGTTTAATTGACAGAACTCAGCCCCAGCATTTT; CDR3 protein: CASSLIDRTQPQHF
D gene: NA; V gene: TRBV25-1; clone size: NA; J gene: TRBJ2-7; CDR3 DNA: TGTGCCAGCAAGGGGGAGTTTTCGGGGTACGAGCAGTACTTC; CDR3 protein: CASKGEFSGYEQYF
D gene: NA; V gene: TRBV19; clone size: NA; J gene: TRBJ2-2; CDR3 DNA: TGTGCCAGTAGTCCTGCGACAGGCCTGAACACCGGGGAGCTGTTTTTT; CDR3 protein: CASSPATGLNTGELFF
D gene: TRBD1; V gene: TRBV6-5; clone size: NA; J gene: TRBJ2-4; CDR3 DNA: TGTGCCAGCCGGAGACAGGGGGCCCACAGTCAGTACTTC; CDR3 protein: CASRRQGAHSQYF
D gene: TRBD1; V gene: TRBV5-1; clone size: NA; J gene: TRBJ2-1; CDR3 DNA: TGCGCCAGCTCCCGGGACAGGGTGCTTAGTAAGCAGTTCTTC; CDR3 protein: CASSRDRVLSKQFF
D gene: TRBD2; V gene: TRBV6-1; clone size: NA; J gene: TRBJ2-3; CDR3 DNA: TGTGCCAGCAGTGAATTAACTAGCGAGACAGATACGCAGTATTTT; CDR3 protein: CASSELTSETDTQYF
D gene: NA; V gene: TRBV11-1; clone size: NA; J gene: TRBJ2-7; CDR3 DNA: TGTGCCAGCAGCCATAGTTCGGACGAGCAGTACTTC; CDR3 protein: CASSHSSDEQYF
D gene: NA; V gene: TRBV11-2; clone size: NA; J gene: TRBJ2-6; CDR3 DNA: TGTGCCAGCAGCCAGCGCTCCGGGGCCAACGTCCTGACTTTC; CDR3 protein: CASSQRSGANVLTF
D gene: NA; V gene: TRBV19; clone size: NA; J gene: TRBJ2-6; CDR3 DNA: TGTGCCAGTACCCCGAAGGGATTGGAGCCTGGGGCCAACGGCCTGACTTTC; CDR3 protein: CASTPKGLEPGANGLTF
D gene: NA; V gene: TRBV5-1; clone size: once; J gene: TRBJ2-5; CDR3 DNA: TGCGCCAGCAGCTTGGCCGGGACAGCGGGTATCCTCAAGAACTTC; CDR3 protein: CASSLAGTAGILKNF
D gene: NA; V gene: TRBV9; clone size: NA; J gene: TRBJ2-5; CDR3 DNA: TGTGCCAGCAGCGTAGGGGGCCGCCGGAAGGATCAAGAGACCCAGTACTTC; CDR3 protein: CASSVGGRRKDQETQYF
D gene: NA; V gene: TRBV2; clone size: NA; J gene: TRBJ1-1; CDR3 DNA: TGTGCCAGCAGTGTTAAATGGGGGGTCACTGAAGCTTTCTTT; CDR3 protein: CASSVKWGVTEAFF
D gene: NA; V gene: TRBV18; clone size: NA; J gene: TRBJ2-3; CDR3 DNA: TGTGCCAGCTCACCACCGATAGGGGGGGCCGCAGATACGCAGTATTTT; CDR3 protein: CASSPPIGGAADTQYF
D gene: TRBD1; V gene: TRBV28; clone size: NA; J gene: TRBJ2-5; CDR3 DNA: TGTGCCAGCAGAACCTACAGGGGGCCGTGGCGCGAGACCCAGTACTTC; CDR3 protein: CASRTYRGPWRETQYF
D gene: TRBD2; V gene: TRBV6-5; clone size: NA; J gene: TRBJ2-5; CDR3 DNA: TGTGCCAGCCAACCGCTAGCGGGTTCCCTCGGGACCCAGTACTTC; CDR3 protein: CASQPLAGSLGTQYF
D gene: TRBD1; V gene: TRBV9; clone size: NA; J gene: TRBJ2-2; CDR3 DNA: TGTGCCAGCAGCGAGGGGACAGGGGGCCTTGGCGGGGAGCTGTTTTTT; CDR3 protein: CASSEGTGGLGGELFF
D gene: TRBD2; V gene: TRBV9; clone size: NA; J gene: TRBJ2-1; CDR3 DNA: TGTGCCAGCAGCGTAAGCGGGGGCCTTTACAATGAGCAGTTCTTC; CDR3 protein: CASSVSGGLYNEQFF
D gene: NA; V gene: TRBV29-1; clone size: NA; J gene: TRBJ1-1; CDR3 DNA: TGCAGCGGGGACACTAGCGCGAACACTGAAGCTTTCTTT; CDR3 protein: CSGDTSANTEAFF
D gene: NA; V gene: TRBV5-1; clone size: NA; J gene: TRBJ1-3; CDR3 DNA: TGCGCCAGCAGCTTGACAGGAACCAACTCTGGAAACACCATATATTTT; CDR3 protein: CASSLTGTNSGNTIYF
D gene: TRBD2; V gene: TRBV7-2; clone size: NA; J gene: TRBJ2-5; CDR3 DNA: TGTGCCAGCAGCTTAGGAGCGGGGGGCAGCCAAGAGACCCAGTACTTC; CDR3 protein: CASSLGAGGSQETQYF
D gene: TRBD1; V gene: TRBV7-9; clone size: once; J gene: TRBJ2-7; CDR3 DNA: TGTGCCAGCAGCTTCTTAGAAGGGACAGGTTCCTACGAGCAGTACTTC; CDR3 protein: CASSFLEGTGSYEQYF
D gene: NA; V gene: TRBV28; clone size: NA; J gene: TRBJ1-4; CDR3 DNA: TGTGCCAGCAGTCGCCCAGGGTTTGATGAAAAACTGTTTTTT; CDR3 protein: CASSRPGFDEKLFF
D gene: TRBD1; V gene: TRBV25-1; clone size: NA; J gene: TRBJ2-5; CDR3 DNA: TGTGCCAGCCTCGGACAGGGAGAGACCCAGTACTTC; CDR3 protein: CASLGQGETQYF
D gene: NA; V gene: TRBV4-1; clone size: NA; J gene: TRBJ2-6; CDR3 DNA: TGCGCCAGCAGCCAATACAATTTGGACAGTAACTCTGGGGCCAACGGCCTGACTTTC; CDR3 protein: CASSQYNLDSNSGANGLTF
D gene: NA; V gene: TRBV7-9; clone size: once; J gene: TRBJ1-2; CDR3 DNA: TGTGCCAGCAGCTTAGGGGCCCTGAATGGCTACACCTTC; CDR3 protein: CASSLGALNGYTF
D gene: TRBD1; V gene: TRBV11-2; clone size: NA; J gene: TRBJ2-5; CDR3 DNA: TGTGCCAGCAGCAACGTCCGGGACAGCCAAGTTAAAGAGACCCAGTACTTC; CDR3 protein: CASSNVRDSQVKETQYF
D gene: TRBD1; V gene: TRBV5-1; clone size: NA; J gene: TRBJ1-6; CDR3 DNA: TGCGCCAGGAATGGGACAGGGACTAATTCACCCCTCCACTTT; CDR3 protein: CARNGTGTNSPLHF
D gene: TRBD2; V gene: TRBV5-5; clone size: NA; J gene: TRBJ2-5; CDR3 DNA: TGTGCCAGCAGCGGACCCGGGACTAGCGGGATAAAGACCCAGTACTTC; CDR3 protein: CASSGPGTSGIKTQYF
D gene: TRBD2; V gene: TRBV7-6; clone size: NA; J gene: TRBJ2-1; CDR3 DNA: TGTGCCAGCAGCTGGACTAGCGGATGGGAAGACAATGAGCAGTTCTTC; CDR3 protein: CASSWTSGWEDNEQFF
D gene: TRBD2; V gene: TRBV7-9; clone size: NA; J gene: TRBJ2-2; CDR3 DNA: TGTGCCAGCAGCTTACCCGGCGGGAGGGTGTACACCGGGGAGCTGTTTTTT; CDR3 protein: CASSLPGGRVYTGELFF
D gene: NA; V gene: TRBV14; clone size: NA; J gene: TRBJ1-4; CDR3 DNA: TGTGCCAGCAGCAAAGAGCGACTGACTAATGAAAAACTGTTTTTT; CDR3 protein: CASSKERLTNEKLFF
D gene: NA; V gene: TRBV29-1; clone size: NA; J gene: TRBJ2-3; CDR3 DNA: TGCAGCGCCGGGAGAAACACAGATACGCAGTATTTT; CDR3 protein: CSAGRNTDTQYF
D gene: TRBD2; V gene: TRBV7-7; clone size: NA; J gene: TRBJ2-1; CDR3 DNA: TGTGCCAGCAGCTTATCAATTAGCGGGGGGCTAAGCTCCTACAATGAGCAGTTCTTC; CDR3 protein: CASSLSISGGLSSYNEQFF
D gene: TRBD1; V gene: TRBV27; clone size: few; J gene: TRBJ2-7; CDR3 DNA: TGTGCCAGCAGTTCCGACAGGGATAAGCAGTACTTC; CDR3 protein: CASSSDRDKQYF